This is a list of T cell receptor beta chains from one sample in a study of T cells in Graves' hyperthyroidism and ophthalmopathy. TCRdb passed the multiplex PCR reads through MiXCR, listing each CDR3 protein once. The profile shows under 350,000 distinct CDR3 sequences, around 13% of them singletons. The material sequenced was blood. The receptors derive from a woman between 40 and 55 years old with Graves' ophthalmopathy. Each CDR3 is given without its conserved first and last residue. Fields, in order: CDR3 length, J gene, V gene, CDR3 protein.

cdr3_length: 12; j_call: TRBJ1-2; v_call: TRBV5-6; cdr3_aa: ASSLVLYQDGYT
cdr3_length: 14; j_call: TRBJ2-1; v_call: TRBV10-3; cdr3_aa: AISFPSGRTDNEQF
cdr3_length: 13; j_call: TRBJ2-7; v_call: TRBV6-5; cdr3_aa: ASSYSISGRVEQY
cdr3_length: 11; j_call: TRBJ1-1; v_call: TRBV20-1; cdr3_aa: SARDGRSTEAF
cdr3_length: 15; j_call: TRBJ1-2; v_call: TRBV18; cdr3_aa: ASSPPGPTGGASGYT
cdr3_length: 12; j_call: TRBJ1-2; v_call: TRBV2; cdr3_aa: ASSLRTGPDGYT
cdr3_length: 12; j_call: TRBJ2-5; v_call: TRBV27; cdr3_aa: ASSAGQGGETQY
cdr3_length: 13; j_call: TRBJ1-2; v_call: TRBV2; cdr3_aa: ASSELRSTNYGYT
cdr3_length: 14; j_call: TRBJ2-2; v_call: TRBV20-1; cdr3_aa: SAPTQGLAGTGELF
cdr3_length: 14; j_call: TRBJ2-6; v_call: TRBV30; cdr3_aa: AWEIAGGPGANVLT
cdr3_length: 12; j_call: TRBJ1-4; v_call: TRBV12-3/TRBV12-4; cdr3_aa: ASSPSRINEKLF